Following are 23 T cell receptor beta chains from one sample sequenced in a study of CD8+ T cells in alopecia areata. Extracted RNA was reverse transcribed into cDNA, the sequencing template. TCRdb's copy holds only in-frame clones and misses some; the assay was immunoSEQ multiplex PCR. The data contain about 150,000 clones, about 60% of them singletons. The sequencing input was CD4+ T cells sorted from blood. Receptor source: a human donor in good health.

This chain joins TRBV29-1 and TRBJ2-5, with D perhaps matching TRBD1 or TRBD2 (5 bases each). V was cut by 4 bases and J by 7 bases, with 13 bases left in between. CDR1 and CDR2 from the germline V gene are SQVTM and ANQGSEA. CDR3 size: 12 residues. The CDR3 protein is CSVGTDGGTQYF. For the CDR3, the DNA is TGCAGCGTTGGAACCGATGGGGGGACCCAGTACTTC.

The rearrangement joins TRBV30 to TRBJ2-4; D possibly uses TRBD1 or TRBD2 (6 bases each). This CDR3 has 15 residues. Trimming left V 7 bases short and J 1 base short, with 17 bases between. Germline V lookup: CDR1 GTSNPN, CDR2 SVGIG (reference sequence). CDR3 in DNA: TGTGCCTTGGGAGGACAGATCCCGGCCAAAAACATTCAGTACTTC. Its translation is CALGGQIPAKNIQYF.

The chain combines TRBV7-3 with TRBJ2-2; 8 bases agree with TRBD1. Germline loops: CDR1 SGHTA, CDR2 FQGTGA. V trimming: 5 bases; J trimming: 3 bases; junction bases outside the gene matches: 8. This CDR3 has 16 residues. CDR3 sequence (DNA): TGTGCCAGCAGCATCACGGGACAGGTGGACACCGGGGAGCTGTTTTTT. This gives the protein CASSITGQVDTGELFF. The variable domain in full, with the rest retrieved from reference TRBV7-3 and TRBJ2-2, is GAGVSQTPSNKVTEKGKYVELRCDPISGHTALYWYRQSLGQGPEFLIYFQGTGAADDSGLPNDRFFAVRPEGSVSTLKIQRTERGDSAVYLCASSITGQVDTGELFFGEGSRLTVL.

The chain joins TRBV5-1 to TRBJ2-3; tentative D call: TRBD1 (5 bases). Trimming took 9 bases from V and 2 from J, leaving 16 bases between them. The CDR3 has 14 amino acids. In germline, CDR1 is SGHRS, CDR2 YFSETQ. The CDR3 loop reads CATRLQGSTDTQYF. As DNA, the CDR3 is TGCGCCACCAGACTGCAGGGATCCACAGATACGCAGTATTTT.

CDR3: CASNPGGDYGYTF. Written as DNA, the CDR3 is TGCGCCAGCAATCCAGGCGGTGACTATGGCTACACCTTC. The V gene is TRBV5-1, the J gene TRBJ1-2; D remains unclear. This CDR3 contains 13 residues. V lost 6 bases, J lost 3 bases, and 12 bases lay in between. Germline CDR1 and CDR2: SGHRS and YFSETQ.

This rearrangement joins TRBV6-5 to TRBJ1-2, with TRBD1 as a possible D gene (5 bases). The V end was cut by 1 base, the J end by 5 bases, with 8 bases between. The CDR3 has 13 residues. Germline CDR1 and CDR2: MNHEY and SVGAGI. The CDR3: CASSYWGGYGYTF. The CDR3 nucleotides are TGTGCCAGCAGTTACTGGGGGGGGTATGGCTACACCTTC.

The CDR3 is CASSATGTGTYEQYF. The CDR3 nucleotides are TGTGCCAGCAGTGCAACCGGGACTGGAACCTACGAGCAGTACTTC. The V call is TRBV27, the J call TRBJ2-7; a weak D match, TRBD2 (6 bases). This CDR3 has 15 residues. Trimming cost V 5 bases and J 2 bases, with 16 bases left between them. The germline CDR1 and CDR2 sequences are MNHEY and SMNVEV (reference sequence).

The gene calls are TRBV29-1 and TRBJ1-5, with a weak D call TRBD1 (6 bases). V gave up 5 bases and J gave up 7 bases, with 15 bases separating them. Germline assignment: CDR1 SQVTM and CDR2 ANQGSEA. The CDR3 contains 13 residues. This CDR3 reads CSVRTGDTQPQHF. The DNA of the CDR3 is TGCAGCGTTAGGACCGGGGACACGCAGCCCCAGCATTTT.

The CDR3 spells CSIRQGAGYGYTF. The CDR3 region has the DNA TGCAGCATAAGACAGGGGGCAGGCTATGGCTACACCTTC. The genes are TRBV29-1 and TRBJ1-2; 10 bases align to TRBD1. The ends lost 8 bases at V and 4 bases at J; junction bases unmatched: 7. CDR3 length equals 13 residues. Per germline, CDR1 SQVTM and CDR2 ANQGSEA.

The chain links TRBV4-1 to TRBJ2-4; D remains unclear. This CDR3 spans 15 amino acids. The V gene's germline CDR1 is MGHRA and CDR2 YSYEKL. V was shortened by 0 bases and J by 6 bases, with 12 bases between the two germline ends. In DNA form, the CDR3 reads TGCGCCAGCAGCCAAGATCGCACGTCCAGAAACATTCAGTACTTC. This sequence encodes CASSQDRTSRNIQYF.

The V gene is TRBV30, the J gene TRBJ2-5, with a possible D match to TRBD2 (6 bases). Per the germline V gene, CDR1 is GTSNPN and CDR2 is SVGIG (reference sequence). V lost 2 bases to trimming and J lost 6 bases, with 13 bases between them. The CDR3 totals 13 residues. The CDR3 nucleotides read TGTGCCTGGAGTTCGACTAGTACGAAGACCCAGTACTTC. Amino acids: CAWSSTSTKTQYF.

The chain carries TRBV19 and TRBJ1-2; weak D call: TRBD1 (5 bases). CDR1 LNHDA and CDR2 SQIVND come from the germline V gene (reference sequence). This CDR3 has 14 residues. Between the trimmed V and J ends, which lost 7 bases and 1 base, there was a span of 13 bases. CDR3 sequence reads: CASTSLGLNYGYTF. CDR3 nucleotides: TGTGCCAGTACTTCGTTGGGGCTTAACTATGGCTACACCTTC. The entire variable domain, with the rest obtained from reference TRBV19 and TRBJ1-2, is as follows: DGGITQSPKYLFRKEGQNVTLSCEQNLNHDAMYWYRQDPGQGLRLIYYSQIVNDFQKGDIAEGYSVSREKKESFPLTVTSAQKNPTAFYLCASTSLGLNYGYTFGSGTRLTVV.

This clone appeared a single time. The chain recombines TRBV6-1 with TRBJ1-1; D uncertain. Trimming took 7 bases from V and 0 from J, leaving 12 bases between them. Germline V gives CDR1 MNHNS, CDR2 SASEGT. This CDR3 has 14 amino acids. Here the CDR3 DNA reads TGTGCCAGCAATCCGGAGGGTATGAACACTGAAGCTTTCTTT. It encodes CASNPEGMNTEAFF.

There are a few counts of this clone. The genes are TRBV18 and TRBJ1-5; TRBD1 matches at 8 bases. Germline V gene lookup returns CDR1 KGHSH and CDR2 LQKENI. With V trimmed by 2 bases and J by 7 bases, 7 bases remained unmatched. The length of the CDR3 is 15 residues. CDR3 protein: CASSPETGGEQPQHF. In DNA form, the CDR3 reads TGTGCCAGCTCACCAGAAACAGGGGGGGAACAGCCCCAGCATTTT.

This clone has a handful of counts. J is TRBJ1-2 and V is TRBV6-5; D is unresolved. In germline, CDR1 is MNHEY, CDR2 SVGAGI. Deletions cut 4 bases from V and 2 bases from J, with 5 bases between. This CDR3 spans 12 amino acids. This CDR3 is CASSFGNYGYTF. CDR3 sequence (DNA): TGTGCCAGCAGTTTTGGAAACTATGGCTACACCTTC.

This clone came up many times. The V and J genes are TRBV18 and TRBJ1-5; D gene uncertain. Trimming stripped 7 bases from V and 7 bases from J, with 14 bases between. CDR1 and CDR2 from the germline V gene are KGHSH and LQKENI. The CDR3 is 13 residues long. CDR3 sequence (DNA): TGTGCCAGCTTCCGACAAATGGGACAGCCCCAGCATTTT. Protein sequence: CASFRQMGQPQHF.

This clone was picked up a small number of times. The chain joins TRBV7-9 to TRBJ2-7, with D unclear. The CDR3 totals 11 residues. Germline CDR1 and CDR2: SEHNR and FQNEAQ (reference sequence). Deletions cut 5 bases from V and 6 bases from J, with 8 bases between. The chain's CDR3 is CASSPGVEQYF. The CDR3 region has the DNA TGTGCCAGCAGCCCAGGCGTCGAGCAGTACTTC. Complete variable domain (other parts from reference TRBV7-9 and TRBJ2-7): DTGVSQNPRHKITKRGQNVTFRCDPISEHNRLYWYRQTLGQGPEFLTYFQNEAQLEKSRLLSDRFSAERPKGSFSTLEIQRTEQGDSAMYLCASSPGVEQYFGPGTRLTVT.

The chain uses TRBV2 and TRBJ1-5; tentatively, D is TRBD1 (6 bases). V was shortened by 6 bases and J by 4 bases, with 10 bases between the two germline ends. Germline V CDR1 and CDR2: SNHLY, FYNNEI. The CDR3 has 13 residues. CDR3 residues: CASRQGLNQPQHF. CDR3 nucleotides: TGTGCCAGCAGGCAGGGGTTGAATCAGCCCCAGCATTTT.

The chain combines TRBV30 with TRBJ1-2; 9 bases line up with TRBD1. This CDR3 is built from 13 residues. CDR1 and CDR2 (germline): GTSNPN, SVGIG (reference sequence). V was clipped by 3 bases and J by 3 bases; unmatched bases: 2. The CDR3 here is CAWSGQGHYGYTF. CDR3 in DNA: TGTGCCTGGAGCGGACAGGGGCACTATGGCTACACCTTC.

The CDR3 nucleotides are TGCAGCGTTGAAAGAGTAGCGGCGTCGAGGGAGCAGTTCTTC. This translates into CSVERVAASREQFF. J is TRBJ2-1 and V is TRBV29-1; perhaps TRBD2 as D (6 bases). Trimming pared 2 bases from V and 10 bases from J, leaving 18 bases between. Germline V CDR1 and CDR2: SQVTM, ANQGSEA. This CDR3 has 14 residues.

This chain links TRBV4-2 with TRBJ2-7; possibly TRBD2 for D (6 bases). The CDR3 totals 15 residues. V lost 1 base to trimming and J lost 0 bases, with 10 bases between them. Germline loops: CDR1 LGHNA, CDR2 YNFKEQ. The CDR3 DNA reads TGTGCCAGCAGCCAAGGCGGAGGGAGCTCCTACGAGCAGTACTTC. This sequence encodes CASSQGGGSSYEQYF.

The chain links TRBV5-6 to TRBJ1-2, with D possibly matching TRBD1 (5 bases). This CDR3 comprises 14 residues. CDR1 and CDR2 (germline): SGHDT, YYEEEE. Trimming left V 5 bases short and J 5 bases short, with 16 bases between. The CDR3 loop reads CASSLPRGGYGYTF. CDR3 DNA: TGTGCCAGCAGTCTTCCTCGGGGGGGATATGGCTACACCTTC.

The chain has TRBV19 and TRBJ1-5; 7 bases map to TRBD1. CDR3 size: 15 residues. The V gene's germline CDR1 is LNHDA and CDR2 SQIVND (reference sequence). The J segment lost 2 bases and the V segment lost 5 bases, leaving 6 bases of the junction unmatched. The CDR3 loop is CASSVGQVRNQPQHF. CDR3 bases: TGTGCCAGTAGTGTAGGACAGGTCCGCAATCAGCCCCAGCATTTT.